One T cell receptor (beta chain) is described in this entry. The data are from a study of blood T cell repertoires in COVID-19. Study in general: T cells, B-cell-depleted T cells, or PBMCs supplied cDNA or gDNA.

Measured with immunoSEQ multiplex PCR; TCRdb has only the in-frame clones, and not every one. The sample includes about 350,000 clones, more than 85% of them seen just once. Participant ages covered roughly 18 to 89 years across 20 to 25 US areas. Researchers sorted participants into cohorts using their self-reported clinical history. Resolution of symptoms, clearance, or two negative PCRs was present in recovered Cohort 3 donors. The TCR comes from a woman aged 25-40 years who had recovered from COVID-19. Sample: PBMCs or T cells enriched from blood (not recorded which).

CDR3 DNA: TGCGCCAGCAGCTTGGAGGGGGCGGGGTACTCTCTGTACTTC. This sequence encodes CASSLEGAGYSLYF. The chain has TRBV5-1 and TRBJ2-7; weak D call: TRBD1 (7 bases). CDR3 length: 14 residues. With 0 bases removed from V and 12 bases from J, the gap between germline ends came to 19 bases. CDR1 is SGHRS and CDR2 is YFSETQ in the germline V gene.